This T cell receptor beta chain was documented in a study of cytomegalovirus exposure and HLA in healthy donors. Study-level background: A later analysis reported the same platform for the roughly 120 validation repertoires and the 650 to 750 first-cohort repertoires.

Points from the study as a whole: While the bulk of TCR sequences proved rare, some public TCRs turned up in many donors. Reportedly, cytomegalovirus status was diagnosed with high sensitivity and specificity. The listing of 150 or so TCR beta chains classed them as cytomegalovirus-associated.

Note on this clone: Its antigen remains unknown.

V lost 5 bases and J lost 5; bases outside the gene matches: 8. CDR3 length: 14 residues. Per the germline V gene, CDR1 is SQVTM and CDR2 is ANQGSEA. The protocol was immunoSEQ multiplex PCR, while the TCRdb copy is restricted to in-frame clones and leaves out a portion. The sample has 200,000 to 300,000 clones; around 88% are singletons. The source material was PBMCs. This chain links TRBV29-1 with TRBJ2-3; 9 positions match TRBD2. The clonotype was recovered from a woman aged 30 to 39 in good health and CMV-seropositive. CDR3 in amino acids: CSVSGTSQGDTQYF. CDR3 nucleotide sequence: TGCAGCGTTTCCGGGACTAGCCAGGGAGATACGCAGTATTTT.